The 3 T cell receptor beta chains below come from one sample, sequenced in a study of early T cells in non-severe SARS-CoV-2 infection. TCRdb passed the 5' RACE reads through MiXCR, listing each CDR3 protein once. The table records some 27,000 distinct CDR3 sequences, approximately 4.2% of them present only once. Sequencing was performed on whole blood. These receptors originate from an adult who was a healthcare worker with PCR-confirmed SARS-CoV-2 infection or an uninfected control (not recorded which).

V usage is TRBV5-1 and J usage is TRBJ2-3; D ambiguous. The CDR3 is 12 amino acids. The V end lost 3 bases, the J end lost 6 bases, and 8 bases lay between the germline ends. The V gene's germline CDR1 is SGHRS and CDR2 YFSETQ. Here the CDR3 DNA reads TGCGCCAGCAGCTATGCGAGGGATACGCAGTATTTT. It encodes CASSYARDTQYF.

The chain uses TRBV6-5 and TRBJ2-7; TRBD1 might be the D (6 bases). The CDR3 runs to 13 residues. Trimming removed 7 bases at V and 3 bases at J, with 13 bases between. Germline CDR1 reads MNHEY; CDR2 reads SVGAGI. The CDR3 reads CASTHGGHYEQYF. The CDR3 coding sequence is TGTGCCAGCACTCATGGGGGCCACTACGAGCAGTACTTC.

This clonotype was picked up many times. The rearrangement uses TRBV19 and TRBJ2-1, with TRBD2 matching over 11 bases. This CDR3 spans 16 amino acids. With V trimmed by 7 bases and J by 10 bases, 15 bases remained unmatched. Per the germline V gene, CDR1 is LNHDA and CDR2 is SQIVND (reference sequence). The CDR3 sequence: CASTISLAGGYSEQFF. DNA of the CDR3: TGTGCCAGTACGATAAGCTTAGCGGGAGGGTATAGCGAGCAGTTCTTC.